These 21 T cell receptor beta chains were sequenced from one sample in a study of T cells in narcolepsy. Data came from immunoSEQ multiplex PCR; TCRdb stores just in-frame clones and leaves some out. The data hold roughly 30,000 clones, with around 87% observed a single time. Sequencing was carried out using memory (CD45RA-) CD4+ T cells from blood. Receptors originate from a human donor in good health.

CDR3 bases: TGCGCCAGCAGCCCCGGGGACACTGAAGCTTTCTTT. Translating it yields CASSPGDTEAFF. This sequence joins TRBV10-2 and TRBJ1-1, with D unclear. The CDR3 is 12 amino acids. Germline CDR1 is WSHSY and CDR2 is SAAADI. Trimming shortened V by 6 bases and J by 3 bases, and 8 bases separated the two germline ends.

This sequence joins TRBV18 and TRBJ1-3, with TRBD1 as a possible D gene (5 bases). Trimming took off 0 bases at V and 4 bases at J, with 13 bases between the two ends. The CDR3 runs 16 residues. The V gene's germline CDR1 is KGHSH and CDR2 LQKENI. The CDR3 here is CASSPPNRGAGNTIYF. The CDR3 DNA reads TGTGCCAGCTCACCACCGAATAGGGGTGCGGGAAACACCATATATTTT. The full variable domain, rest sourced from reference TRBV18 and TRBJ1-3, is NAGVMQNPRHLVRRRGQEARLRCSPMKGHSHVYWYRQLPEEGLKFMVYLQKENIIDESGMPKERFSAEFPKEGPSILRIQQVVRGDSAAYFCASSPPNRGAGNTIYFGEGSWLTVV.

The chain combines TRBV19 with TRBJ1-2; D is uncertain. V was cut by 3 bases and J by 0 bases, with 8 bases left in between. Germline CDR1 and CDR2: LNHDA and SQIVND (reference sequence). This CDR3 spans 14 amino acids. The CDR3 sequence is CASSIPGANYGYTF. In nucleotides, the CDR3 is TGTGCCAGTAGTATCCCGGGAGCTAACTATGGCTACACCTTC.

The CDR3 region is CSVEAGLNTEAFF. CDR3 sequence (DNA): TGCAGCGTTGAAGCGGGACTGAACACTGAAGCTTTCTTT. V is TRBV29-1 and J is TRBJ1-1; perhaps TRBD1 as D (5 bases). V was trimmed by 1 base and J by 0 bases, leaving 6 bases between them. The V gene's germline CDR1 is SQVTM and CDR2 ANQGSEA. The CDR3 totals 13 residues.

J is TRBJ2-1 and V is TRBV6-1; no clear D gene. V lost 8 bases, J lost 6 bases, and 11 bases lay in between. Germline V gene sequence: CDR1 MNHNS, CDR2 SASEGT. The CDR3 is made up of 12 amino acids. CDR3 nucleotide sequence: TGTGCCAGCGAGGCAGGAGTCAATGAGCAGTTCTTC. Amino acid sequence: CASEAGVNEQFF.

The V call is TRBV7-8, the J call TRBJ1-4; TRBD1 matches at 8 bases. V was clipped by 5 bases and J by 2 bases; unmatched bases: 4. The CDR3 runs 15 residues. The germline gives CDR1 SGHVS, CDR2 FQNEAQ. CDR3 in amino acids: CASSPDRVTNEKLFF. CDR3 DNA sequence: TGTGCCAGCAGCCCGGACAGGGTTACTAATGAAAAACTGTTTTTT. The variable domain in full, completed from reference TRBV7-8 and TRBJ1-4, reads GAGVSQSPRYKVAKRGQDVALRCDPISGHVSLFWYQQALGQGPEFLTYFQNEAQLDKSGLPSDRFFAERPEGSVSTLKIQRTQQEDSAVYLCASSPDRVTNEKLFFGSGTQLSVL.

The chain uses TRBV4-3 and TRBJ1-5; unclear D gene. The CDR3 runs to 13 residues. Trimming removed 1 base at V and 5 bases at J, with 6 bases between. Germline CDR1 is LGHNA and CDR2 is YSLEER. This CDR3 is CASSQASHQPQHF. CDR3 nucleotide sequence: TGCGCCAGCAGCCAAGCGTCCCATCAGCCCCAGCATTTT.

The chain's CDR3 is CASSEFGTSGLQGEQYF. For the CDR3, the DNA is TGTGCCAGCAGCGAATTCGGGACTAGCGGGCTCCAAGGGGAGCAGTACTTC. This chain uses TRBV7-2 with TRBJ2-7, with TRBD2 matching 12 bases. There are 17 residues in the CDR3. J was trimmed by 7 bases and V by 5 bases; bases with no gene match: 15. Germline loops: CDR1 SGHTA, CDR2 FQGNSA.

This sequence joins TRBV10-3 and TRBJ2-1, with a weak D call TRBD2 (5 bases). Germline values: CDR1 ENHRY, CDR2 SYGVKD. V gave up 9 bases and J gave up 6 bases, with 6 bases separating them. There are 10 residues in the CDR3. The CDR3 protein is CAIRGNEQFF. CDR3 in DNA: TGTGCCATTCGGGGCAATGAGCAGTTCTTC.

The V call is TRBV10-3, the J call TRBJ1-5; D remains unclear. V was clipped by 3 bases and J by 2 bases, with 5 bases between them. CDR3 length: 13 amino acids. Germline values: CDR1 ENHRY, CDR2 SYGVKD. In DNA, the CDR3 is TGTGCCATCAGTGAAAACGGCAATCAGCCCCAGCATTTT. It yields the protein CAISENGNQPQHF.

The gene calls are TRBV18 and TRBJ1-1; 9 nucleotides agree with TRBD1. V was clipped by 4 bases and J by 6 bases; unmatched bases: 9. Germline CDR1 reads KGHSH; CDR2 reads LQKENI. The CDR3 sequence is 15 residues long. The CDR3 loop reads CASSQDRGLGPEAFF. The CDR3 bases are TGTGCCAGCTCACAGGACAGGGGTTTGGGGCCTGAAGCTTTCTTT.

The chain joins TRBV4-2 to TRBJ2-2; D not resolved. Trimming removed 0 bases from V and 3 bases from J, with 14 bases in between. Germline CDR1 reads LGHNA; CDR2 reads YNFKEQ. This CDR3 spans 17 amino acids. The CDR3 nucleotides read TGTGCCAGCAGCCAAGAAATGGGCGGCAGATACACCGGGGAGCTGTTTTTT. This sequence encodes CASSQEMGGRYTGELFF.

The V call is TRBV20-1, the J call TRBJ2-7, with TRBD2 as a possible D gene (5 bases). CDR1 and CDR2 from the germline V gene are DFQATT and SNEGSKA (reference sequence). The V and J ends lost 4 bases and 2 bases respectively, with 6 bases between them. This CDR3 is 11 amino acids long. The CDR3: CSAMRAYEQYF. CDR3 nucleotide sequence: TGCAGTGCTATGAGGGCCTACGAGCAGTACTTC.

The chain has TRBV5-6 and TRBJ1-2, with D uncertain. V was pared by 3 bases and J by 1 base, with 10 bases between. Germline V gene lookup returns CDR1 SGHDT and CDR2 YYEEEE. This CDR3 comprises 14 residues. CDR3 sequence: CASSWMDGNYGYTF. CDR3 DNA: TGTGCCAGCAGCTGGATGGACGGTAACTATGGCTACACCTTC.

The V and J genes are TRBV6-5 and TRBJ2-4, with D perhaps matching TRBD2 (6 bases). The germline V gene has CDR1 MNHEY and CDR2 SVGAGI. The CDR3 consists of 11 residues. V shed 5 bases and J shed 16 bases, with 15 bases lying between them. CDR3 protein: CASSAPGLPYF. As DNA, the CDR3 is TGTGCCAGCAGTGCTCCGGGACTCCCATACTTC.

The V gene is TRBV4-2, the J gene TRBJ1-6; possibly TRBD1 for D (5 bases). CDR1 LGHNA and CDR2 YNFKEQ come from the germline V gene. This CDR3 has 15 residues. V lost 1 base and J 10 bases, leaving 14 bases between the germline ends. CDR3 in amino acids: CASSQVIQAESPLHF. The DNA for the CDR3 is TGTGCCAGCAGCCAAGTCATACAGGCGGAATCACCCCTCCACTTT.

V usage is TRBV30 and J usage is TRBJ1-5; 9 bases agree with TRBD1. This CDR3 is 18 amino acids long. CDR1 and CDR2 (germline): GTSNPN, SVGIG (reference sequence). J gave up 0 bases and V 3 bases, and 12 bases lay outside the gene matches. This CDR3 is CAWRETGGDLNSNQPQHF. The CDR3, as DNA: TGTGCCTGGAGGGAGACAGGGGGTGACTTAAATAGCAATCAGCCCCAGCATTTT.

This clone was recorded a few times. The gene calls are TRBV19 and TRBJ1-1; D possibly corresponds to TRBD1 (5 bases). V was trimmed by 7 bases and J by 5 bases, leaving 17 bases between them. Germline V gene data show CDR1 as LNHDA and CDR2 as SQIVND (reference sequence). The CDR3 loop spans 14 amino acids. The DNA of the CDR3 is TGTGCCAGTAACATGATTACAGGTGAAACTGAAGCTTTCTTT. The encoded protein is CASNMITGETEAFF.

This clone ranks as medium-sized. The chain combines TRBV19 with TRBJ1-3; 7 bases map to TRBD1. Germline CDR1 is LNHDA and CDR2 is SQIVND (reference sequence). The CDR3 is 15 amino acids. V trimming: 6 bases; J trimming: 0 bases; junction bases outside the gene matches: 5. The CDR3 coding sequence is TGTGCCAGTAGGATGGACAGGAGCTCTGGAAACACCATATATTTT. Translation: CASRMDRSSGNTIYF.

This chain uses TRBV25-1 with TRBJ2-5, with TRBD2 matching over 14 bases. The germline V gene has CDR1 MGHDK and CDR2 SYGVNS. The J segment lost 4 bases and the V segment lost 3 bases, leaving 7 bases of the junction unmatched. There are 17 residues in the CDR3. The CDR3 DNA reads TGTGCCAGCAGTGACCCACCGGGACTAGCGGGAGTAGAGACCCAGTACTTC. Its translation is CASSDPPGLAGVETQYF.

The chain is built from TRBV11-2 and TRBJ2-5, with 7 bases fitting TRBD2. The CDR3 length is 15 residues. Germline V gene data show CDR1 as SGHAT and CDR2 as FQNNGV. V was pared by 3 bases and J by 4 bases, with 8 bases of the junction left unmatched. The CDR3 DNA is TGTGCCAGCAGCTTGAATAGCGGGTACGGAGAGACCCAGTACTTC. It translates to CASSLNSGYGETQYF. Full variable domain (missing parts from reference TRBV11-2 and TRBJ2-5): EAGVAQSPRYKIIEKRQSVAFWCNPISGHATLYWYQQILGQGPKLLIQFQNNGVVDDSQLPKDRFSAERLKGVDSTLKIQPAKLEDSAVYLCASSLNSGYGETQYFGPGTRLLVL.